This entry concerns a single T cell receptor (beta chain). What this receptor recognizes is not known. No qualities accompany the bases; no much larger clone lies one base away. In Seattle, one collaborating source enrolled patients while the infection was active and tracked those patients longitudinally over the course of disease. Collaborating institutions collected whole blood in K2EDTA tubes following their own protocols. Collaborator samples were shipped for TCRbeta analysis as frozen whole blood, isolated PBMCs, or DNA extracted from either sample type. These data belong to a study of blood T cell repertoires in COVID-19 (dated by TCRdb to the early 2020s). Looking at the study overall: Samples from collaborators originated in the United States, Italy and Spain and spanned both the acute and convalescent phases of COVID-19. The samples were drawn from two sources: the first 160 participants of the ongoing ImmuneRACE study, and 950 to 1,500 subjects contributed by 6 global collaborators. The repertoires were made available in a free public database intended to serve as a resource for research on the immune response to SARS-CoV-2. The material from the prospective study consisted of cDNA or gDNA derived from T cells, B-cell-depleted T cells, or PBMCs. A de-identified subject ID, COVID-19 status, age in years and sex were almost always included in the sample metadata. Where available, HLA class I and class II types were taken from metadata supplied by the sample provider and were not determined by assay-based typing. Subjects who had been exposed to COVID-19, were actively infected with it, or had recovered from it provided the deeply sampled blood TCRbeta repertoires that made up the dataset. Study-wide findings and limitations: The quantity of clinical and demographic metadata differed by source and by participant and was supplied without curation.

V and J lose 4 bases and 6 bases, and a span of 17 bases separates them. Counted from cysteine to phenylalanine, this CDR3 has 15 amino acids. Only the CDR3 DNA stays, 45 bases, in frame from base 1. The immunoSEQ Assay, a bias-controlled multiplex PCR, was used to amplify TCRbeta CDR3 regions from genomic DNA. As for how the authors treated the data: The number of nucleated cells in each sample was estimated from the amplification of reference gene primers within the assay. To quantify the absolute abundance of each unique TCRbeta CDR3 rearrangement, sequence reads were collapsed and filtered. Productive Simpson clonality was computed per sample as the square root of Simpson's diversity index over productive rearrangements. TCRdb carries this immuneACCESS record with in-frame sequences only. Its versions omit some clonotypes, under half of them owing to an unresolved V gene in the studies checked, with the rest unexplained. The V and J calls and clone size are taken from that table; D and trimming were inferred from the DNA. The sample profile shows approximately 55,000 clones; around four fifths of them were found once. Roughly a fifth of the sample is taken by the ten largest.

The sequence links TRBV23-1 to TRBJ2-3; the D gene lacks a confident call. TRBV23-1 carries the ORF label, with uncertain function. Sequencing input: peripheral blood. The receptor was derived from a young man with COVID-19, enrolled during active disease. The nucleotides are TGCGCCAGCAGTCCGGTTGAGTCTAGACCGGATACGCAGTATTTT. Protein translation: CASSPVESRPDTQYF.